The 27 T cell receptor beta chains listed next were all sequenced from one sample in a study of control samples from healthy donors and cancer patients. The data were produced by immunoSEQ multiplex PCR, yet TCRdb's version contains in-frame clones alone and is incomplete. The sample consists of around 80,000 clones, over 85% of them appearing once. The sequenced sample was blood. The receptors were sampled from a man between 45 and 60 years old in good health.

This chain connects TRBV7-9 to TRBJ1-4; 9 bases are shared with TRBD1. The CDR3 runs 16 residues. V lost 4 bases to trimming and J lost 8 bases; unmatched junction nucleotides: 11. From germline, CDR1 is SEHNR and CDR2 FQNEAQ (reference sequence). The DNA for the CDR3 is TGTGCCAGCAGCTACCCGACGACAGGGGGAGGCGAAAAACTGTTTTTT. This encodes CASSYPTTGGGEKLFF.

The chain uses TRBV12-3 or TRBV12-4 and TRBJ2-3; no clear D. V shed 6 bases and J shed 7 bases, with 8 bases lying between them. The CDR3 covers 11 residues. CDR3 protein: CASRTLNTQYF. As DNA, the CDR3 is TGTGCCAGCAGAACCCTTAATACGCAGTATTTT.

The chain carries TRBV11-3 and TRBJ1-1; D gene unclear. Trimming took off 5 bases at V and 0 bases at J, with 10 bases between the two ends. The CDR3 spans 14 residues. Germline loops: CDR1 SGHNT, CDR2 YENEEA. CDR3 in amino acids: CASSRANLNTEAFF. The DNA for the CDR3 is TGTGCCAGCAGCCGCGCCAACTTGAACACTGAAGCTTTCTTT. Combining the CDR3 with reference TRBV11-3 and TRBJ1-1 gives the whole variable domain EAGVVQSPRYKIIEKKQPVAFWCNPISGHNTLYWYLQNLGQGPELLIRYENEEAVDDSQLPKDRFSAERLKGVDSTLKIQPAELGDSAVYLCASSRANLNTEAFFGQGTRLTVV.

The rearrangement joins TRBV3-1 (or the pseudogene TRBV3-2) to TRBJ1-2; D gene ambiguous. CDR1 is LGHDT, CDR2 YNNKEL, per germline (reference sequence). V lost 1 base and J lost 7, with 19 bases in between. The length of the CDR3 is 16 residues. The CDR3 nucleotides read TGTGCCAGCAGCCAAGGACCCAAAGTTCAATTTAGTGGCTACACCTTC. This gives the protein CASSQGPKVQFSGYTF.

V gene TRBV27 combines with J gene TRBJ2-1, with no clear D. Trimming took off 3 bases at V and 6 bases at J, with 3 bases between the two ends. The CDR3 spans 11 residues. The germline V gene has CDR1 MNHEY and CDR2 SMNVEV (reference sequence). In DNA form, the CDR3 reads TGTGCCAGCAGTTTTGGCAATGAGCAGTTCTTC. As protein: CASSFGNEQFF.

The chain joins TRBV25-1 to TRBJ1-2; possibly TRBD1 for D (6 bases). The CDR3 is made up of 13 amino acids. From germline, CDR1 is MGHDK and CDR2 SYGVNS. Trimming stripped 4 bases from V and 8 bases from J, with 14 bases between. The CDR3 DNA follows: TGTGCCAGCAGTGTAGTTGCAGGGGAAGGCTACACCTTC. As protein: CASSVVAGEGYTF.

The chain joins TRBV30 to TRBJ1-1; possible D gene TRBD1, 6 bases. Germline lookup yields CDR1 GTSNPN and CDR2 SVGIG (reference sequence). This CDR3 is built from 12 residues. V lost 4 bases and J lost 3, with 9 bases in between. CDR3 nucleotide sequence: TGTGCCTGGACTCGGGGGCACACTGAAGCTTTCTTT. It translates to CAWTRGHTEAFF.

The chain carries TRBV19 and TRBJ1-2; TRBD1 might be the D (5 bases). The CDR3 contains 14 residues. Germline assignment: CDR1 LNHDA and CDR2 SQIVND (reference sequence). V dropped 7 bases and J dropped 4 bases, with 16 bases sitting between them. The CDR3 DNA reads as TGTGCCAGTAAGACAGCCACCTGGGGCTATGGCTACACCTTC. Protein: CASKTATWGYGYTF.

The rearrangement uses TRBV7-6 and TRBJ2-5; tentative D call: TRBD1 (6 bases). V gave up 3 bases and J gave up 5 bases, with 13 bases separating them. The germline CDR1 and CDR2 sequences are SGHVS and FNYEAQ. The CDR3 contains 14 residues. This CDR3 is CASSFSTGPETQYF. CDR3 bases: TGTGCCAGCAGCTTTTCAACAGGGCCGGAGACCCAGTACTTC.

This clone was counted once. The chain recombines TRBV24-1 with TRBJ1-2; the D is unclear. V dropped 9 bases and J dropped 4 bases, with 8 bases sitting between them. The CDR3 has 11 residues. Germline lookup yields CDR1 KGHDR and CDR2 SFDVKD. CDR3 in amino acids: CATGDSYGYTF. CDR3 nucleotide sequence: TGTGCCACCGGGGATTCCTATGGCTACACCTTC.

This chain connects TRBV27 to TRBJ1-2; possibly TRBD1 for D (5 bases). The V gene lost 3 bases and the J gene lost 8 bases, with 16 bases spanning the gap. This CDR3 spans 14 amino acids. Germline V gene sequence: CDR1 MNHEY, CDR2 SMNVEV (reference sequence). The CDR3 reads CASSLGQGIWGYTF. CDR3 sequence (DNA): TGTGCCAGCAGTTTGGGGCAGGGCATTTGGGGCTACACCTTC.

J is TRBJ2-5 and V is TRBV28; 9 positions match TRBD2. In germline, CDR1 is MDHEN, CDR2 SYDVKM. The CDR3 covers 15 residues. J gave up 2 bases and V 5 bases, and 6 bases lay outside the gene matches. CDR3 amino acids: CASSGSGGRQETQYF. CDR3 DNA: TGTGCCAGCAGTGGGAGCGGGGGGAGACAAGAGACCCAGTACTTC.

The rearrangement links TRBV10-3 to TRBJ2-5, with D unresolved. Germline V gene lookup returns CDR1 ENHRY and CDR2 SYGVKD. The CDR3 totals 12 residues. The germline V and J ends were trimmed by 4 bases and 1 base, with 4 bases remaining between them. CDR3 loop: CAISGVQETQYF. The DNA of the CDR3 is TGTGCCATCAGTGGGGTCCAAGAGACCCAGTACTTC.

V gene TRBV18 combines with J gene TRBJ1-5, with D hard to call. The germline CDR1 and CDR2 sequences are KGHSH and LQKENI. Trimming left V 0 bases short and J 0 bases short, with 6 bases between. The CDR3 is 15 amino acids. The CDR3 sequence is CASSPPGISNQPQHF. As DNA, the CDR3 is TGTGCCAGCTCACCACCGGGGATTAGCAATCAGCCCCAGCATTTT.

The rearrangement links TRBV7-6 to TRBJ1-5; D not resolved. Germline-derived CDR1 and CDR2 are SGHVS and FNYEAQ. The CDR3 loop spans 13 amino acids. With 0 bases removed from V and 6 bases from J, the gap between germline ends came to 6 bases. This CDR3 is CASSLAVGQPQHF. The CDR3, as DNA: TGTGCCAGCAGCTTAGCGGTCGGTCAGCCCCAGCATTTT.

This clone has only a few counts. The chain links TRBV7-9 to TRBJ1-6; 7 bases agree with TRBD1. Germline V gene data show CDR1 as SEHNR and CDR2 as FQNEAQ (reference sequence). There are 16 residues in the CDR3. V lost 5 bases to trimming and J lost 9 bases; unmatched junction nucleotides: 13. The CDR3 nucleotides read TGTGCCAGCAGCCCGCAGACAGGGAGAAGGGGTTCACCCCTCCACTTT. Translating it yields CASSPQTGRRGSPLHF. Full variable domain (missing parts from reference TRBV7-9 and TRBJ1-6): DTGVSQNPRHKITKRGQNVTFRCDPISEHNRLYWYRQTLGQGPEFLTYFQNEAQLEKSRLLSDRFSAERPKGSFSTLEIQRTEQGDSAMYLCASSPQTGRRGSPLHFGNGTRLTVT.

The rearrangement links TRBV27 to TRBJ2-2, with TRBD2 identical over 14 bases. V dropped 5 bases and J dropped 0; count of bases not matched to a gene: 11. The CDR3 totals 20 residues. CDR1 is MNHEY and CDR2 is SMNVEV in the germline V gene (reference sequence). The chain's CDR3 is CASSHGLAGGLLANTGELFF. CDR3 in DNA: TGTGCCAGCAGTCACGGACTAGCGGGGGGACTCCTCGCGAACACCGGGGAGCTGTTTTTT.

This clone was seen more than once but under ten times. The CDR3 protein is CASSSSLGVEGANVLTF. CDR3 nucleotides: TGTGCCAGCAGCTCCTCCTTAGGGGTAGAAGGGGCCAACGTCCTGACTTTC. The gene calls are TRBV9 and TRBJ2-6; D is perhaps TRBD1 (5 bases). Trimming took 4 bases from V and 4 from J, leaving 18 bases between them. The CDR3 is 17 residues long. Germline V gene sequence: CDR1 SGDLS, CDR2 YYNGEE.

The rearrangement links TRBV5-6 to TRBJ1-6; TRBD1 matches 7 bases. Germline V gene data show CDR1 as SGHDT and CDR2 as YYEEEE. The CDR3 has 14 amino acids. V lost 3 bases to trimming and J lost 7 bases; unmatched junction nucleotides: 4. CDR3 sequence: CASSWGTANSPLHF. In DNA form, the CDR3 reads TGTGCCAGCAGCTGGGGGACAGCAAATTCACCCCTCCACTTT.

In this sample, this clone turned up once. This chain links TRBV6-6 with TRBJ1-6, with 10 positions matching TRBD1. Germline CDR1 MNHNY, CDR2 SVGAGI (reference sequence). The V and J ends lost 6 bases and 10 bases, in that order; junction bases with no gene match: 9. CDR3 size: 15 residues. DNA for the CDR3: TGTGCCAGCAGGACATCAGGACAGGGGGAGTCACCCCTCCACTTT. This translates into CASRTSGQGESPLHF.

This chain uses TRBV18 with TRBJ2-5; 10 bases agree with TRBD2. The better agreement between TRBJ2-7 and the DNA end casts doubt on the J call. Germline CDR1 reads KGHSH; CDR2 reads LQKENI. The CDR3 length is 14 residues. This chain's CDR3 is CASSPSGGLYEQYF. DNA for the CDR3: TGTGCCAGCTCACCTAGCGGGGGGCTCTACGAGCAGTACTTC.

The chain links TRBV5-1 to TRBJ1-2; a possible D gene is TRBD1 (5 bases). Trimming cost V 0 bases and J 8 bases, with 11 bases left between them. This CDR3 comprises 13 residues. CDR1 and CDR2 (germline): SGHRS, YFSETQ. The CDR3 DNA follows: TGCGCCAGCAGCTTGGTCGGGGGGACGGGCTACACCTTC. Its protein product is CASSLVGGTGYTF.

The V call is TRBV6-5, the J call TRBJ1-1, with a weak D call TRBD1 (5 bases). Germline-derived CDR1 and CDR2 are MNHEY and SVGAGI. The CDR3 is 14 amino acids. V lost 0 bases, J lost 4 bases, and 9 bases lay in between. The CDR3 DNA reads as TGTGCCAGCAGTTACTCGATGACAGTCACTGAAGCTTTCTTT. The encoded protein is CASSYSMTVTEAFF.

The V gene is TRBV7-2, the J gene TRBJ2-1, with a possible D match to TRBD2 (6 bases). Trimming removed 5 bases from V and 9 bases from J, with 20 bases in between. CDR3 length: 15 residues. Germline assignment: CDR1 SGHTA and CDR2 FQGNSA. The CDR3 DNA follows: TGTGCCAGCAGCCCGAACCGGGGACTCCTCGTTGAGCAGTTCTTC. Amino acids: CASSPNRGLLVEQFF.

The V gene is TRBV2, the J gene TRBJ1-2; the D gene is possibly TRBD1 (5 bases). The germline V gene encodes CDR1 SNHLY and CDR2 FYNNEI. The V end was cut by 6 bases, the J end by 8 bases, with 13 bases between. CDR3 length equals 12 residues. CDR3 residues: CASRADGGGYTF. Written as DNA, the CDR3 is TGTGCCAGCAGAGCGGACGGGGGAGGCTACACCTTC.

The gene calls are TRBV13 and TRBJ1-2; 8 positions agree with TRBD1. The CDR3 is 14 amino acids. Germline V gene data show CDR1 as PRHDT and CDR2 as FYEKMQ (reference sequence). V was clipped by 5 bases and J by 2 bases; unmatched bases: 4. CDR3 sequence reads: CASSLGQANYGYTF. CDR3 DNA: TGTGCCAGCAGCCTGGGACAGGCCAACTATGGCTACACCTTC.

The chain couples TRBV5-8 to TRBJ1-5, with 8 bases aligning to TRBD1. With 2 bases clipped from V and 3 bases from J, the junction kept 4 bases outside the gene matches. CDR1 is SGHTS and CDR2 is YDEGEE in the germline V gene. This CDR3 has 15 residues. CDR3 nucleotide sequence: TGTGCCAGCAGCTTTACAGGGGGTTCCAATCAGCCCCAGCATTTT. This gives the protein CASSFTGGSNQPQHF.